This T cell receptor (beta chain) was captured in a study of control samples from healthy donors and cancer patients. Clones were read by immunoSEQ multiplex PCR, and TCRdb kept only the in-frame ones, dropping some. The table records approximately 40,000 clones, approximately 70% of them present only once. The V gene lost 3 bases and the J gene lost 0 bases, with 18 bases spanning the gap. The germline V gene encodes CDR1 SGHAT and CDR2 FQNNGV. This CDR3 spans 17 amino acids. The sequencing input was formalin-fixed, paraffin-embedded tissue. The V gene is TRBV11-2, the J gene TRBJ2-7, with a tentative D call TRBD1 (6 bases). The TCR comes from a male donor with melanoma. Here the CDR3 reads CASSFYPRRDTSYEQYF. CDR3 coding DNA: TGTGCCAGCAGCTTCTACCCACGCCGGGACACCTCCTACGAGCAGTACTTC. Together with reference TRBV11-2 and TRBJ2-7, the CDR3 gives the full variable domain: EAGVAQSPRYKIIEKRQSVAFWCNPISGHATLYWYQQILGQGPKLLIQFQNNGVVDDSQLPKDRFSAERLKGVDSTLKIQPAKLEDSAVYLCASSFYPRRDTSYEQYFGPGTRLTVT.